This record concerns one T cell receptor beta chain sequence. The antigen remains unidentified. This record belongs to a study of cytomegalovirus exposure and HLA in healthy donors. Whole-study results and caveats: Only CMV serostatus was available as immune exposure information. The authors considered a cluster of highly shared sequence variants likely to be a sequencing artifact. A later analysis linked a missense DCLRE1C variant to TCR beta V- and J-gene trimming. In most subjects, TCR beta sequences reportedly gave accurate predictions of HLA-A and HLA-B alleles.

Germline V gene lookup returns CDR1 LNHDA and CDR2 SQIVND (reference sequence). J gave up 7 bases and V 4 bases, and 8 bases lay outside the gene matches. CDR3 length equals 14 residues. A multiplex PCR was run with 60 Vbeta primers and 13 Jbeta primers. The table came from immunoSEQ multiplex PCR; TCRdb's copy has only in-frame clones and leaves some out. This table holds some 120,000 clones, around 80% found once. The V call is TRBV19, the J call TRBJ2-3, with 7 bases fitting TRBD1. The clonotype comes from a man aged 25-40 years in good health and CMV-seropositive. The sample taken for sequencing was PBMCs. CDR3 region: CASSTLDRVNTQYF. In nucleotides, the CDR3 is TGTGCCAGTAGTACCCTCGACAGGGTAAATACGCAGTATTTT. Drawing the rest from reference TRBV19 and TRBJ2-3, the complete variable domain is DGGITQSPKYLFRKEGQNVTLSCEQNLNHDAMYWYRQDPGQGLRLIYYSQIVNDFQKGDIAEGYSVSREKKESFPLTVTSAQKNPTAFYLCASSTLDRVNTQYFGPGTRLTVL.